A single T cell receptor beta chain is shown here with its context. It lacks a known antigen. Base qualities are not recorded, but no much larger clone differs from it by a single base. In the paper's terms, the time point label means: cells obtained before transplantation from donor or recipient. CD3+CD4+ and CD3+CD8+ populations were FACS-sorted from unstimulated pre-transplant donor and recipient cells taken from spleen or lymph nodes. The library was prepared using the immunoSEQ multiplex PCR assay. For most patients, genomic DNA was isolated with the Qiagen DNeasy Blood and Tissue Kit and shipped frozen to Adaptive Biotechnologies for TCR sequencing. Adaptive Biotechnologies carried out high-throughput TCR-beta CDR3 sequencing of genomic DNA for most patients. Turning to the authors' computational methods: TCR sequencing data were retrieved from Adaptive's ImmunoSEQ software for 15 to 20 patients, whereas a few other patients were processed with MiXCR and VDJtools. CD4 versus CD8 sorting errors were corrected by removing sequences found in both subsets at a frequency ratio below 5:1. CDR3 nucleotide sequences shared between donor and recipient were removed because the origin of such sequences could not be assigned. To be classed as alloreactive, a clone needed at least 2-fold expansion over unstimulated cells and a minimum CFSE-low frequency of 0.002% (template counts) or 0.001% (read counts). Clones were considered mappable if detected in sequenced pre-transplant spleen, lymph node, or MLR CFSE-low populations of the donor or recipient. Cumulative frequency of alloreactive clones was calculated as a percentage of all sequences weighted by copy number. As stored in TCRdb, this immuneACCESS dataset retains in-frame rearrangements with V and J assigned. A fraction of the clones does not appear; measured against another copy, unresolved V genes explain less than half of the discrepancy, and the remainder lacks a known reason. Clone size and the V and J calls come from that table; the DNA yielded D and trimming. Present in this sample are over 70,000 clones, 90% of which were seen just once. Of the sample, roughly 3.9% falls within the top ten clones.

The data were obtained in a study of graft-versus-host responses after intestinal transplantation (dated by TCRdb to about 2021). Background for the entire study: Multivisceral, liver-intestinal, or isolated intestinal transplants were received by the recipients. Every recipient was given anti-thymocyte globulin induction, then maintenance tacrolimus and steroids for 3 to 4 years. Bulk TCR-beta CDR3 sequencing was used to track graft-versus-host and host-versus-graft alloreactive T cell clones in the graft, circulation and bone marrow after intestinal transplantation. To identify alloreactive clones, pre-transplant mixed lymphocyte reaction products were sequenced and compared with unstimulated pre-transplant donor and recipient T cells. Of the roughly 25 intestinal transplant recipients enrolled in the cohort, one of whom was a retransplant, 3 patients without pretransplant specimens were excluded. Donor T cell macrochimerism was defined as a peak of at least 4% donor T cells among recipient peripheral blood mononuclear cells. Samples from a few later patients were sequenced in-house on an Illumina MiSeq with MiXCR processing rather than by the commercial service. Study-wide findings and limitations: The relatively low number and heterogeneity of intestinal transplant patients limited the conclusions. Peak levels of circulating GvH clones were associated with declines in HvG clones early after transplant. GvH clones were found in recipient bone marrow, and some of the GvH clones appeared earlier in ileal mucosa or blood, which is consistent with an intestinal mucosal origin. In the allografts of patients with donor T cell macrochimerism, GvH to HvG T cell clonal ratios were high.

The sequences come from unstimulated CD8+ T cells sorted from spleen or lymph node cells, collected before transplant. This sequence was found in a human donor who was the organ donor for an intestinal transplant.

For the CDR3, the sequence is CASSLSGTGPTEAFF. The DNA sequence is TGTGCCAGCAGCTTATCGGGGACAGGGCCCACTGAAGCTTTCTTT. The rearrangement combines TRBV11-1 with TRBJ1-1; 9 central bases correspond to TRBD1. Its CDR3 holds 15 amino acids, cysteine through phenylalanine. The DNA shown is the 45-base CDR3, in frame from base 1. V loses 2 bases at its end and J loses 4 bases; junction bases beyond the gene matches: 5. From the germline V gene (reference sequence), CDR1 is SGHAT and CDR2 is FQDESV. Beyond the CDR3, the reference TRBV11-1 and TRBJ1-1 genes provide the residues; the full variable domain reads: EAEVAQSPRYKITEKSQAVAFWCDPISGHATLYWYRQILGQGPELLVQFQDESVVDDSQLPKDRFSAERLKGVDSTLKIQPAELGDSAMYLCASSLSGTGPTEAFFGQGTRLTVV.